A selection of T cell receptor beta chains follows, all from one sample in a study of response to subunit inactivated influenza vaccine. TCRdb re-analysed the RT-PCR reads in MiXCR, keeping a single row per CDR3 protein. The table lists about 500,000 distinct CDR3 sequences, more than 15% of them singletons. Sequenced material: CD4+ T cells sorted from PBMCs, taken around 2 years after vaccination. The receptor source for this set is a man between 50 and 70 years old who received an inactivated influenza vaccine. The CDR3 runs from the conserved cysteine through the conserved F or W. A D gene is named only where the DNA matches it firmly. Not every row has a clone size; where given, it reads once, few, many or a size class.

D | J | V | size | CDR3 | DNA
TRBD2 | TRBJ2-7 | TRBV10-3 | . | CAISEGLAGYEQYF | TGTGCCATCAGTGAGGGACTAGCGGGATATGAGCAGTACTTC
. | TRBJ2-7 | TRBV28 | . | CASSHPEGWGREQYF | TGTGCCAGCAGTCACCCAGAAGGGTGGGGCCGCGAGCAGTACTTC
. | TRBJ2-2 | TRBV20-1 | . | CSAIRGTGELFF | TGCAGTGCTATTCGAGGGACCGGGGAGCTGTTTTTT
. | TRBJ1-6 | TRBV2 | . | CASRAGNSPLHF | TGTGCCAGCAGAGCAGGGAATTCACCCCTCCACTTT
. | TRBJ2-6 | TRBV30 | many | CAWSKSKGYSGANVLTF | TGTGCCTGGAGCAAAAGTAAGGGCTATTCTGGGGCCAACGTCCTGACTTTC
. | TRBJ2-7 | TRBV7-2 | few | CASSLAGLGDHRNYEQYF | TGTGCCAGCAGCTTAGCTGGTCTGGGGGACCATCGTAACTACGAGCAGTACTTC
TRBD1 | TRBJ2-1 | TRBV20-1 | few | CSAPRTGAYNEQFF | TGCAGTGCTCCTCGGACAGGGGCCTACAATGAGCAGTTCTTC
. | TRBJ1-6 | TRBV10-3 | few | CAISGGRDSPLHF | TGTGCCATCAGTGGAGGGAGAGATTCACCCCTCCACTTT
. | TRBJ2-5 | TRBV3-1 | many | CASSQVGNPEETQYF | TGTGCCAGCAGCCAGGTGGGGAATCCGGAAGAGACCCAGTACTTC
. | TRBJ1-5 | TRBV20-1 | few | CSASRGDQPQHF | TGCAGTGCTAGCAGGGGTGATCAGCCCCAGCATTTT
. | TRBJ2-1 | TRBV10-3 | . | CAIKGDNEQFF | TGTGCCATCAAGGGAGACAATGAGCAGTTCTTC
. | TRBJ2-7 | TRBV6-5 | . | CASSYSRIPREQYF | TGTGCCAGCAGTTACTCCAGAATACCGCGGGAGCAGTACTTC
TRBD1 | TRBJ2-1 | TRBV14 | many | CASSQKGPPGQRSYNEQFF | TGTGCCAGCAGCCAAAAAGGCCCCCCGGGACAGCGCTCCTACAATGAGCAGTTCTTC
. | TRBJ2-1 | TRBV12-3/TRBV12-4 | many | CASRLFNEQFF | TGTGCCAGTAGGCTCTTCAATGAGCAGTTCTTC
TRBD1 | TRBJ1-2 | TRBV2 | . | CASSKLGQGEGYTF | TGTGCCAGCAGCAAGCTCGGACAGGGCGAAGGCTACACCTTC
TRBD2 | TRBJ2-1 | TRBV20-1 | few | CSAPEIAGVSYNEQFF | TGCAGTGCTCCCGAAATAGCGGGGGTATCCTACAATGAGCAGTTCTTC
. | TRBJ2-3 | TRBV12-3/TRBV12-4 | few | CASSNQGTGADTQYF | TGTGCCAGCAGCAATCAAGGGACTGGCGCGGATACGCAGTATTTT
TRBD1 | TRBJ1-4 | TRBV29-1 | . | CSARQGEKLFF | TGCAGCGCAAGACAGGGGGAAAAACTGTTTTTT
. | TRBJ2-1 | TRBV12-3/TRBV12-4 | . | CASSPPAVYSYNEQFF | TGTGCCAGCAGTCCCCCAGCCGTATACTCCTACAATGAGCAGTTCTTC
. | TRBJ1-1 | TRBV12-3/TRBV12-4 | few | CASSRRAEAFF | TGTGCCAGCAGCAGGCGGGCTGAAGCTTTCTTT
TRBD2 | TRBJ2-1 | TRBV20-1 | . | CSAVPAGVRNEQFF | TGCAGTGCGGTGCCAGCGGGAGTCCGTAATGAGCAGTTCTTC
. | TRBJ1-3 | TRBV7-9 | few | CASSTGTHSGNTIYF | TGTGCCAGCAGCACCGGGACCCACTCTGGAAACACCATATATTTT
. | TRBJ2-3 | TRBV7-2 | few | CASRSRRGTDTQYF | TGTGCCAGCAGGTCCAGGCGGGGTACAGATACGCAGTATTTT
. | TRBJ2-2 | TRBV6-2/TRBV6-3 | few | CASSRGTTPTGELFF | TGTGCCAGCAGTCGGGGGACGACCCCCACCGGGGAGCTGTTTTTT
TRBD1 | TRBJ1-5 | TRBV30 | few | CAWSVPGQGGWQPQHF | TGTGCCTGGAGTGTACCGGGACAGGGTGGTTGGCAGCCCCAGCATTTT
TRBD1 | TRBJ2-5 | TRBV9 | . | CASSATGVDTQYF | TGTGCCAGCAGCGCCACAGGGGTAGATACCCAGTACTTC
. | TRBJ2-7 | TRBV7-9 | . | CASSLGVGKYEQYF | TGTGCCAGCAGCTTAGGGGTCGGAAAATACGAGCAGTACTTC
TRBD2 | TRBJ2-2 | TRBV4-1 | once | CASSQRGGAADTGELFF | TGCGCCAGCAGCCAACGCGGGGGGGCCGCGGACACCGGGGAGCTGTTTTTT
TRBD1 | TRBJ1-2 | TRBV15 | many | CATSRDGTAANYGYTF | TGTGCCACCAGCAGAGACGGGACAGCAGCTAACTATGGCTACACCTTC
. | TRBJ1-2 | TRBV5-1 | few | CASSLEGEQANTF | TGCGCCAGCAGCTTGGAGGGGGAGCAAGCGAACACCTTC
. | TRBJ2-1 | TRBV5-1 | few | CASSSGLNEQFF | TGCGCCAGCAGCTCGGGATTAAATGAGCAGTTCTTC
TRBD2 | TRBJ2-1 | TRBV18 | . | CASSPRFISGRLSYNEQFF | TGTGCCAGCTCACCACGGTTTATTAGCGGGAGGCTCTCCTACAATGAGCAGTTCTTC
. | TRBJ2-1 | TRBV6-5 | few | CASSYSGASSYNEQFF | TGTGCCAGCAGTTACTCTGGTGCTAGCTCCTACAATGAGCAGTTCTTC
. | TRBJ1-2 | TRBV7-2 | few | CASSLGVRFYGYTF | TGTGCCAGCAGCTTGGGAGTAAGGTTCTATGGCTACACCTTC
. | TRBJ2-5 | TRBV28 | . | CASSLLVGAGRETQYF | TGTGCCAGCAGCCTCCTCGTGGGGGCTGGAAGGGAGACCCAGTACTTC
. | TRBJ2-5 | TRBV19 | few | CASSIFGTQYF | TGTGCCAGTAGTATATTCGGGACCCAGTACTTC
TRBD2 | TRBJ2-1 | TRBV7-8 | . | CASSPLTSGGLSGQFF | TGTGCCAGCAGCCCGCTGACTAGCGGGGGCCTCTCAGGGCAGTTCTTC
. | TRBJ2-4 | TRBV2 | few | CASNPGTNIQYF | TGTGCCAGCAATCCAGGGACCAACATTCAGTACTTC
TRBD1 | TRBJ1-6 | TRBV2 | . | CASSSGGGSYNSPLHF | TGTGCCAGCAGCTCAGGGGGGGGCTCCTATAATTCACCCCTCCACTTT
. | TRBJ2-5 | TRBV5-5 | . | CASSWGGRVLETQYF | TGTGCCAGCAGTTGGGGCGGGCGGGTCCTAGAGACCCAGTACTTC
. | TRBJ1-4 | TRBV6-1 | . | CASSRLPATNEKLFF | TGTGCCAGCAGTCGGTTACCTGCAACTAATGAAAAACTGTTTTTT
TRBD1 | TRBJ1-2 | TRBV7-2 | . | CASSPGTGPYGYTF | TGTGCCAGCAGCCCGGGGACAGGTCCGTATGGCTACACCTTC
. | TRBJ1-4 | TRBV7-2 | . | CASSFGGSNEKLFF | TGTGCCAGCAGCTTTGGGGGTTCTAATGAAAAACTGTTTTTT
. | TRBJ2-4 | TRBV7-2 | few | CASSLTLLAKNIQYF | TGTGCCAGCAGCCTTACACTCCTAGCCAAAAACATTCAGTACTTC
. | TRBJ1-6 | TRBV27 | . | CASSLSGSVYNSPLHF | TGTGCCAGCAGTTTATCTGGCAGCGTCTATAATTCACCCCTCCACTTT
TRBD1 | TRBJ2-2 | TRBV5-1 | many | CASSSGTGMTGELFF | TGCGCCAGCAGCTCCGGGACAGGGATGACCGGGGAGCTGTTTTTT
. | TRBJ2-3 | TRBV29-1 | few | CSVEVFRPNTDTQYF | TGCAGCGTTGAAGTATTCCGGCCGAACACAGATACGCAGTATTTT
. | TRBJ2-5 | TRBV7-9 | . | CASSSNGQAETQYF | TGTGCCAGCAGCTCCAACGGTCAAGCGGAGACCCAGTACTTC
. | TRBJ2-2 | TRBV7-3 | . | CASSSLGNTGELFF | TGTGCCAGCAGCTCCCTAGGGAACACCGGGGAGCTGTTTTTT
TRBD1 | TRBJ2-5 | TRBV7-2 | . | CASSQTGTGGGETKYF | TGTGCCAGCAGCCAAACCGGGACAGGGGGCGGGGAGACCAAGTACTTC